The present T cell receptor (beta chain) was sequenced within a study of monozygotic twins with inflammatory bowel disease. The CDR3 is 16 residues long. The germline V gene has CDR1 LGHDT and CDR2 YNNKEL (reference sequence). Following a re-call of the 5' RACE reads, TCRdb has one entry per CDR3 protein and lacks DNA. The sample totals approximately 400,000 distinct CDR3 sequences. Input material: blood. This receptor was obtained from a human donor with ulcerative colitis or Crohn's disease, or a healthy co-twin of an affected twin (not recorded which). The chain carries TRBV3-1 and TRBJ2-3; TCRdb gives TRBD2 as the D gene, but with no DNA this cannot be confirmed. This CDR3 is CASSQRTSSPTDTQYF.